Each of the 22 T cell receptor beta chains below was sequenced from the same sample in a study of identical twins. From the 5' RACE reads, TCRdb called clonotypes with MiXCR, one entry per CDR3 protein. This repertoire shows a few hundred thousand distinct CDR3 sequences, approximately 10% found once; its top ten account for approximately 3.2%. This sample was also put to use in a study of yellow fever vaccine responses in identical twins.

Input material: PBMCs. These receptors were obtained from a woman aged 18-35 years in good health.

The chain couples TRBV11-2 to TRBJ2-1; 13 nucleotides match TRBD2. The ends lost 4 bases at V and 6 bases at J; junction bases unmatched: 3. Germline V gives CDR1 SGHAT, CDR2 FQNNGV. This CDR3 contains 15 residues. The CDR3 spells CASSYTSGGANEQFF. The CDR3 DNA reads as TGTGCCAGCAGCTACACTAGCGGGGGGGCCAATGAGCAGTTCTTC.

In regard to this clonotype: A much larger clone lies a single base off, so this may be a read error. This sequence joins TRBV12-3 or TRBV12-4 and TRBJ2-5; D possibly corresponds to TRBD2 (6 bases). The CDR3 spans 15 residues. The CDR3 loop is CASSLLLAAQENQYF. The CDR3 region has the DNA TGTGCCAGCAGCCTGCTCTTAGCGGCTCAAGAGAACCAGTACTTC.

The V and J genes are TRBV12-3 or TRBV12-4 and TRBJ2-7, with a tentative D call TRBD1 (5 bases). The CDR3 is made up of 12 amino acids. V lost 5 bases and J 7 bases, leaving 12 bases between the germline ends. CDR3 DNA sequence: TGTGCCAGCAGTACCAGGGCTGAGGAGCAGTACTTC. It is translated as CASSTRAEEQYF.

In this sample, this clonotype turned up many times. The chain is built from TRBV12-3 or TRBV12-4 and TRBJ2-5, with D uncertain. V lost 4 bases, J lost 5 bases, and 8 bases lay in between. This CDR3 spans 12 amino acids. CDR3 in amino acids: CASSSSLETQYF. In DNA form, the CDR3 reads TGTGCCAGCAGTTCGTCTTTGGAGACCCAGTACTTC.

The chain employs TRBV11-2 and TRBJ2-3, with 8 bases that match TRBD1. V was pared by 1 base and J by 3 bases, with 6 bases of the junction left unmatched. Per the germline V gene, CDR1 is SGHAT and CDR2 is FQNNGV. This CDR3 is built from 16 residues. This CDR3 reads CASSLGGQGRTDTQYF. The CDR3 DNA follows: TGTGCCAGCAGCTTAGGAGGACAGGGAAGGACAGATACGCAGTATTTT.

V is TRBV2 and J is TRBJ2-2; no definite D call. Germline lookup yields CDR1 SNHLY and CDR2 FYNNEI. V was cut by 4 bases and J by 1 base, with 7 bases left in between. The CDR3 has 14 amino acids. CDR3 sequence reads: CASSGRKNTGELFF. CDR3 in DNA: TGTGCCAGCAGTGGACGGAAGAACACCGGGGAGCTGTTTTTT. The full variable domain, rest sourced from reference TRBV2 and TRBJ2-2, is EPEVTQTPSHQVTQMGQEVILRCVPISNHLYFYWYRQILGQKVEFLVSFYNNEISEKSEIFDDQFSVERPDGSNFTLKIRSTKLEDSAMYFCASSGRKNTGELFFGEGSRLTVL.

This clonotype was observed many times. The genes are TRBV10-3 and TRBJ2-5; the D gene is possibly TRBD2 (7 bases). CDR3 size: 15 residues. In germline, CDR1 is ENHRY, CDR2 SYGVKD. The ends were cut back, 6 bases at V and 2 bases at J, with 16 bases in the middle. The CDR3 nucleotides read TGTGCCATCAGCCTCGGGGGAGGGGGGCAAGAGACCCAGTACTTC. Translating gives CAISLGGGGQETQYF.

CDR3 nucleotide sequence: TGTGCCAGTAGTCCGGGGGACAGGATCTACGAGCAGTACTTC. It translates to CASSPGDRIYEQYF. The chain employs TRBV19 and TRBJ2-7; 8 bases match TRBD1. Germline V lookup: CDR1 LNHDA, CDR2 SQIVND (reference sequence). The CDR3 consists of 14 residues. V dropped 5 bases and J dropped 3; count of bases not matched to a gene: 6.

The rearrangement links TRBV3-1 to TRBJ2-5; 9 positions match TRBD2. Losses at the gene ends were 2 bases for V and 1 base for J; bases not matched to a gene: 8. The germline gives CDR1 LGHDT, CDR2 YNNKEL (reference sequence). This CDR3 spans 17 amino acids. The chain's CDR3 is CASSQNPGLALQETQYF. The CDR3 bases are TGTGCCAGCAGCCAAAACCCCGGACTAGCGCTCCAAGAGACCCAGTACTTC.

The gene calls are TRBV9 and TRBJ1-5, with 8 positions matching TRBD1. The V and J ends lost 0 bases and 4 bases, in that order; junction bases with no gene match: 3. The CDR3 extends over 15 amino acids. Germline V gene lookup returns CDR1 SGDLS and CDR2 YYNGEE. CDR3 nucleotides: TGTGCCAGCAGCGTAGGCAGGGGGCTAAATCAGCCCCAGCATTTT. Translation gives CASSVGRGLNQPQHF.

This clonotype was seen many times. Here the CDR3 DNA reads TGCGCCAGCAGCCAAGGGATCGCCGCCGATACGCAGTATTTT. This translates into CASSQGIAADTQYF. The chain employs TRBV4-3 and TRBJ2-3; D is unclear. CDR3 size: 14 residues. Looked up from germline, CDR1 is LGHNA and CDR2 is YSLEER. V lost 1 base, J lost 6 bases, and 11 bases lay in between.

This chain connects TRBV28 to TRBJ2-1, with D possibly matching TRBD1 (6 bases). Trimming shortened V by 1 base and J by 13 bases, and 11 bases separated the two germline ends. The CDR3 sequence is 12 residues long. The germline V gene has CDR1 MDHEN and CDR2 SYDVKM. The CDR3 spells CASSLLGHPQFF. The CDR3 DNA is TGTGCCAGCAGTTTATTGGGACATCCTCAGTTCTTC.

This chain uses TRBV9 with TRBJ2-3; TRBD2 matches 12 bases. The ends lost 4 bases at V and 2 bases at J; junction bases unmatched: 5. The CDR3 has 16 residues. CDR1 and CDR2 from the germline V gene are SGDLS and YYNGEE. The CDR3: CASSPRLAGDTDTQYF. DNA for the CDR3: TGTGCCAGCAGCCCGAGACTAGCGGGGGACACAGATACGCAGTATTTT.

This clonotype was picked up a small number of times. V gene TRBV7-2 combines with J gene TRBJ2-5, with 7 bases lining up with TRBD1. CDR1 is SGHTA and CDR2 is FQGNSA in the germline V gene. The CDR3 is 14 amino acids. With 6 bases clipped from V and 3 bases from J, the junction kept 7 bases outside the gene matches. The CDR3 sequence: CASRLDRVEETQYF. In DNA form, the CDR3 reads TGTGCCAGCAGGCTCGACAGGGTGGAAGAGACCCAGTACTTC.

This clonotype was counted between two and nine times. This chain uses TRBV27 with TRBJ2-1, with TRBD2 matching 12 bases. The CDR3 sequence is 15 residues long. The germline V gene has CDR1 MNHEY and CDR2 SMNVEV (reference sequence). The ends lost 6 bases at V and 6 bases at J; junction bases unmatched: 6. Here the CDR3 DNA reads TGTGCCAGCAGCCCCGGGACTAGCGGGCCCAATGAGCAGTTCTTC. Amino acid sequence: CASSPGTSGPNEQFF.

This clonotype has ten or more counts. This rearrangement joins TRBV29-1 to TRBJ2-1, with TRBD1 matching over 7 bases. The CDR3 is made up of 14 amino acids. Germline V lookup: CDR1 SQVTM, CDR2 ANQGSEA. Trimming cost V 7 bases and J 2 bases; bases outside gene matches: 8. Written as DNA, the CDR3 is TGCAGCGGCTACCGACAGGGCACCTACAATGAGCAGTTCTTC. As protein: CSGYRQGTYNEQFF.

The chain combines TRBV7-9 with TRBJ2-7, with D perhaps TRBD1 (5 bases). Deletions cut 2 bases from V and 3 bases from J, with 8 bases between. The germline V gene encodes CDR1 SEHNR and CDR2 FQNEAQ (reference sequence). The CDR3 length is 13 residues. The chain's CDR3 is CASSLTRDYEQYF. The CDR3 coding sequence is TGTGCCAGCAGCTTAACCAGGGACTACGAGCAGTACTTC.

The V call is TRBV20-1, the J call TRBJ1-6; 8 nucleotides match TRBD1. The CDR3 sequence is 14 residues long. V lost 5 bases, J lost 7 bases, and 7 bases stayed unmatched. CDR1 is DFQATT and CDR2 is SNEGSKA in the germline V gene (reference sequence). CDR3 residues: CSAGRTGRNSPLHF. In nucleotides, the CDR3 is TGCAGTGCTGGAAGGACAGGGAGGAATTCACCCCTCCACTTT.

This clonotype was observed many times. The chain employs TRBV12-3 or TRBV12-4 and TRBJ2-7; possible D gene TRBD2, 6 bases. The CDR3 is made up of 11 amino acids. Trimming left V 1 base short and J 9 bases short, with 7 bases between. The DNA of the CDR3 is TGTGCCAGCAGTTTAGGGGGGGTGCAGTACTTC. Protein: CASSLGGVQYF.

The table lists this clonotype with many counts. The DNA of the CDR3 is TGTGCCAGCAGCTTAGATATAGGGGGCTACACCTTC. It translates to CASSLDIGGYTF. J is TRBJ1-2 and V is TRBV7-2; D gene uncertain. The CDR3 has 12 residues. Trimming cost V 1 base and J 8 bases, with 8 bases left between them. Germline values: CDR1 SGHTA, CDR2 FQGNSA.

This clonotype was picked up a small number of times. The V gene is TRBV28, the J gene TRBJ2-2; D is undetermined. The CDR3 is 14 residues long. Germline CDR1 and CDR2: MDHEN and SYDVKM. The ends were cut back, 6 bases at V and 4 bases at J, with 12 bases in the middle. The CDR3 loop is CASRSIRSTGELFF. In nucleotides, the CDR3 is TGTGCCAGCAGATCAATACGATCCACCGGGGAGCTGTTTTTT.

The rearrangement links TRBV6-1 to TRBJ1-1; possible D gene TRBD1, 5 bases. V was pared by 7 bases and J by 4 bases, with 16 bases between. Germline V gives CDR1 MNHNS, CDR2 SASEGT. The CDR3 runs to 14 residues. CDR3 protein: CASKTGRGRTEAFF. The CDR3 DNA sequence: TGTGCCAGCAAAACCGGGAGGGGACGCACTGAAGCTTTCTTT.